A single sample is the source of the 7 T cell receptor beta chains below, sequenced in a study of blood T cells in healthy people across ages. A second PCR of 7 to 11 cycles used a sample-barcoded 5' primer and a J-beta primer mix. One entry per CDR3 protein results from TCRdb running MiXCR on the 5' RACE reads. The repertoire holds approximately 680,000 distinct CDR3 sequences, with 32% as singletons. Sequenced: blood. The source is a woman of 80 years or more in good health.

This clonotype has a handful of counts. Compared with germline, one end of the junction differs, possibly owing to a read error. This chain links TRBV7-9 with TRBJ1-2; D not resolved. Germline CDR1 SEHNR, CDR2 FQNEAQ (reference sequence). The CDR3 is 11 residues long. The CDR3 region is CASSLPYGYIF. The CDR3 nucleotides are TGTGCCAGCAGCTTACCTTATGGCTACATCTTC. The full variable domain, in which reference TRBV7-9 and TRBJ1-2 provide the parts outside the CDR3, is DTGVSQNPRHKITKRGQNVTFRCDPISEHNRLYWYRQTLGQGPEFLTYFQNEAQLEKSRLLSDRFSAERPKGSFSTLEIQRTEQGDSAMYLCASSLPYGYIFGSGTRLTVV.

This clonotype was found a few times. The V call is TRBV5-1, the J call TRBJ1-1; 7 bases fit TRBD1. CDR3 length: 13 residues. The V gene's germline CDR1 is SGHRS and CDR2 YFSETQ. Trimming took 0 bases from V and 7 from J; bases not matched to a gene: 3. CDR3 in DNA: TGCGCCAGCAGCTTGGACAGGGGACTTGAAGCTTTCTTT. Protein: CASSLDRGLEAFF.

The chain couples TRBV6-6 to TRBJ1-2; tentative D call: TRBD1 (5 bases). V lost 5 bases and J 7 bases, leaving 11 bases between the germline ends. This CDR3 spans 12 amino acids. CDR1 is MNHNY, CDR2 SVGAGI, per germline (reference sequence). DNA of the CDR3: TGTGCCAGCAGTCAGGGAACCCTTGGCTACACCTTC. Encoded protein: CASSQGTLGYTF.

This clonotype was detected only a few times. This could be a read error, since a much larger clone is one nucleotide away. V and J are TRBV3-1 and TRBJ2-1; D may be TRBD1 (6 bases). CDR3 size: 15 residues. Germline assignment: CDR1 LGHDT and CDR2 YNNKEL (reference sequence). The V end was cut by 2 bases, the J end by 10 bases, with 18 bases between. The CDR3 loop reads CASSQWAGPQGEQFF. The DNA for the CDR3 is TGTGCCAGCAGCCAATGGGCAGGGCCTCAGGGGGAGCAGTTCTTC.

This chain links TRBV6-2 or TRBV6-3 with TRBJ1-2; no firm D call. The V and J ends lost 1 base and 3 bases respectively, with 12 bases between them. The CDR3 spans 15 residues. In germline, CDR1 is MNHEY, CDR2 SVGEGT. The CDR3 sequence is CASSYYSLVDYGYTF. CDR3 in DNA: TGTGCCAGCAGTTACTACAGCCTAGTCGACTATGGCTACACCTTC.

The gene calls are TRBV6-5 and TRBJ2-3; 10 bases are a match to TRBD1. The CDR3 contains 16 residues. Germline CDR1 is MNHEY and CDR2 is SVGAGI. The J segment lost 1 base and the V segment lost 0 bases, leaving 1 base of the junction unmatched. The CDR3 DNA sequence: TGTGCCAGCAGTTACTCGGGGACAGGGGGCACAGATACGCAGTATTTT. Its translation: CASSYSGTGGTDTQYF.

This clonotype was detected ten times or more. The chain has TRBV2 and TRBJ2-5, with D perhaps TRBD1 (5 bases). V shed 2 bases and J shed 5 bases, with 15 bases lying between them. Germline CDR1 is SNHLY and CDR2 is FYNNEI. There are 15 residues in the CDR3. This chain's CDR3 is CASSESSRVGETQYF. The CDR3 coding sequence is TGTGCCAGCAGTGAATCTTCCAGGGTGGGTGAGACCCAGTACTTC.